This T cell receptor (beta chain) appears in the sequencing data of a study of siplizumab effects on memory and regulatory T cells. Study-wide findings and caveats: Unstimulated subsets accounted for the mapping of only a minor share of the clones that were alloreactive. Apparently more diverse than memory cells, naive T cells also seemed major alloresponse contributors. Siplizumab produced a significant reduction in alloreactive sequences that were traceable to unstimulated CD4+ memory cells.

Here immunoSEQ multiplex PCR was the method, and the copy in TCRdb shows in-frame clones only, minus some. Among tens of thousands of clones listed, 93% were seen once. This CDR3 spans 16 amino acids. V lost 4 bases, J lost 8 bases, and 11 bases stayed unmatched. Germline V gene sequence: CDR1 SGHDT, CDR2 YYEEEE. About this clone itself: Its target is not known.

The clonotype originates from a human donor in good health. The genes are TRBV5-6 and TRBJ2-1; 11 bases match TRBD1. Source material: CD8+ T cells sorted from blood. The CDR3 sequence is CASSPILSGQGDEQFF. Here the CDR3 DNA reads TGTGCCAGCAGCCCAATTCTCTCGGGACAGGGGGATGAGCAGTTCTTC.